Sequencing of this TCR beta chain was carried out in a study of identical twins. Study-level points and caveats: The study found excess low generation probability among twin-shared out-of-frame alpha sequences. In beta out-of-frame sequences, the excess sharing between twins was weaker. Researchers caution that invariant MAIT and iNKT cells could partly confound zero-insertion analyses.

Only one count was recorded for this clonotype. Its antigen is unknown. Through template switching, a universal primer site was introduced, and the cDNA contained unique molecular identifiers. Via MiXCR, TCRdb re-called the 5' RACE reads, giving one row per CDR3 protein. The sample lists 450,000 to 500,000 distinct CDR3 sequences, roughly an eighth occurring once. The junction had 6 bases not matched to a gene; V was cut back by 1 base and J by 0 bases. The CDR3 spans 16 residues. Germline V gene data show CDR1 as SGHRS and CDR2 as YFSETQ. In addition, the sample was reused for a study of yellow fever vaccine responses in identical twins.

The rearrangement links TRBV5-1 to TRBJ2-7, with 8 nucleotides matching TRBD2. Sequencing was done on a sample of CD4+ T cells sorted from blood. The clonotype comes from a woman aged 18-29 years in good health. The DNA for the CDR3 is TGCGCCAGCAGCTTGATCGTGACTAGCGACTCCTACGAGCAGTACTTC. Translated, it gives CASSLIVTSDSYEQYF.